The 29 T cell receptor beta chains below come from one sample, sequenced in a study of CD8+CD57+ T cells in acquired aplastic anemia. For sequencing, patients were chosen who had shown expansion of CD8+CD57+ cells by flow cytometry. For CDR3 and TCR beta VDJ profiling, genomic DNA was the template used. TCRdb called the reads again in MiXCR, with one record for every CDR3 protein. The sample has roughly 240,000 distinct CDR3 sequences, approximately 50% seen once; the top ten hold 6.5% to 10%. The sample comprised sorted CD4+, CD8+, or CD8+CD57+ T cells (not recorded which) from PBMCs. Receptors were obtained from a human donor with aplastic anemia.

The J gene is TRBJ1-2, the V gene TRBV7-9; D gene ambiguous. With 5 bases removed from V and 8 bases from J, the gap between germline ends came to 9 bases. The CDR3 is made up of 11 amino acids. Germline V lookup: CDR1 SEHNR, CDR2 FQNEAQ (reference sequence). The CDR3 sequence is CASSRAAGYTF. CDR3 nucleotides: TGTGCCAGCAGCCGAGCGGCCGGCTACACCTTC.

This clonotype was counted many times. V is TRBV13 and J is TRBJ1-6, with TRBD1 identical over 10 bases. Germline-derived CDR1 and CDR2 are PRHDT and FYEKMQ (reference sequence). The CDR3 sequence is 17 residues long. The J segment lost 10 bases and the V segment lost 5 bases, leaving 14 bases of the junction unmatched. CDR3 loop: CASSHGPSGQGNSPLHF. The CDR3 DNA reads TGTGCCAGCAGCCACGGCCCGTCGGGACAGGGGAACTCACCCCTCCACTTT.

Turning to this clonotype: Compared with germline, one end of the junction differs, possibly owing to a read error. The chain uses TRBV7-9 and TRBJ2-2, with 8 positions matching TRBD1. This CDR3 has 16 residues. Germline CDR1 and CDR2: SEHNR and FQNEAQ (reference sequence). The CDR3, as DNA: TGCGCCAGCAGCATGAGACAGGGGCGGAACACCGGGGAGCTGTTTTTT. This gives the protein CASSMRQGRNTGELFF.

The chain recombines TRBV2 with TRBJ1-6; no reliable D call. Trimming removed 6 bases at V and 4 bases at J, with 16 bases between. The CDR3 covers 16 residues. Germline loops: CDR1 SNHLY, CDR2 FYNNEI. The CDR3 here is CASSQRRTTYNSPLHF. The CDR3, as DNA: TGTGCCAGCAGCCAGCGTCGGACCACGTATAATTCACCCCTCCACTTT.

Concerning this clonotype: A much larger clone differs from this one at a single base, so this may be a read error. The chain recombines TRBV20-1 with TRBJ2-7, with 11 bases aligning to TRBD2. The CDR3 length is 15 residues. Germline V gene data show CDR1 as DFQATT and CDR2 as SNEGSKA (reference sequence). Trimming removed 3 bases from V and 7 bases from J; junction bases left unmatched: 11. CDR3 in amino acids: CSARVLAGAYNEQYF. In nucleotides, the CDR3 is TGCAGTGCTAGGGTACTAGCGGGGGCGTACAATGAGCAGTACTTC.

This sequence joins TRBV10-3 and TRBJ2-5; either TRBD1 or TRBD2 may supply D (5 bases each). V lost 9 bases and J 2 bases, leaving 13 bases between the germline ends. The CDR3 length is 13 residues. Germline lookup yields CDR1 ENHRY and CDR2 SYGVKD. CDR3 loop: CAITRDPQETQYF. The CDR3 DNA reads TGTGCCATAACCCGGGACCCTCAAGAGACCCAGTACTTC.

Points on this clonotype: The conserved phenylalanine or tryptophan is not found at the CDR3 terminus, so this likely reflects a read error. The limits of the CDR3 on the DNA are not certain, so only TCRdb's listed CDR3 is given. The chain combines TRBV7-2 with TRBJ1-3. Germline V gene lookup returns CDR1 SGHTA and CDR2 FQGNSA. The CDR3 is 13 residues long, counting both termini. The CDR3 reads CASSLLLAGATNT.

CDR3 region: CATSREDVGSTVSQYF. The DNA for the CDR3 is TGTGCCACCAGCAGAGAGGATGTCGGGTCCACAGTGTCGCAGTATTTT. V gene TRBV15 combines with J gene TRBJ2-3, with no clear D. The V end was cut by 0 bases, the J end by 10 bases, with 20 bases between. The CDR3 runs 16 residues. Germline assignment: CDR1 LNHNV and CDR2 YYDKDF (reference sequence).

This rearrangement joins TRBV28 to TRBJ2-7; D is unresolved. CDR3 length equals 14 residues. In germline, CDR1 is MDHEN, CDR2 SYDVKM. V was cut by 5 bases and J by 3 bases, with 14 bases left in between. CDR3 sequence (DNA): TGTGCCAGCAGTACCCCAGGATTCGTCTACGAGCAGTACTTC. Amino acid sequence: CASSTPGFVYEQYF. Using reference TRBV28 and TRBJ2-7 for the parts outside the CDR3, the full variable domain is DVKVTQSSRYLVKRTGEKVFLECVQDMDHENMFWYRQDPGLGLRLIYFSYDVKMKEKGDIPEGYSVSREKKERFSLILESASTNQTSMYLCASSTPGFVYEQYFGPGTRLTVT.

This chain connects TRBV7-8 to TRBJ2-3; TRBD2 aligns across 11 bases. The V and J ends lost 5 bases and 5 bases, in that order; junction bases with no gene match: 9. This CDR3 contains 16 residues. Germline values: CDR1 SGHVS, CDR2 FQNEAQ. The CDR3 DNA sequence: TGTGCCAGCAGCGGGTTAGCGGGGGGGCCAGAAGATACGCAGTATTTT. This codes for CASSGLAGGPEDTQYF.

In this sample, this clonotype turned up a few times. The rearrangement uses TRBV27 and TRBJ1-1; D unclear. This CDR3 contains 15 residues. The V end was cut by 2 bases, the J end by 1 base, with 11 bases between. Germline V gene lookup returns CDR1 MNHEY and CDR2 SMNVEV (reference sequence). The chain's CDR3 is CASSLALGGNTEAFF. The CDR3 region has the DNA TGTGCCAGCAGTTTAGCCCTAGGAGGGAACACTGAAGCTTTCTTT.

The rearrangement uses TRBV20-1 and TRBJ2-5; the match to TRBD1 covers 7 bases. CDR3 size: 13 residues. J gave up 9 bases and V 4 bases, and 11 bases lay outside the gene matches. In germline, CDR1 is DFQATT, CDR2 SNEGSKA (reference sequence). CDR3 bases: TGCAGTGCTAAGACAGGGCCCAATCAGCCCCAGTACTTC. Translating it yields CSAKTGPNQPQYF.

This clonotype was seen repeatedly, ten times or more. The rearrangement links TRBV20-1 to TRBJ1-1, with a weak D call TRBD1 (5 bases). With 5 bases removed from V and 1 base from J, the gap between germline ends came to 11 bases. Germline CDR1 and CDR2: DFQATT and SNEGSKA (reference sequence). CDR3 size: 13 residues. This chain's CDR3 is CSALDTENTEAFF. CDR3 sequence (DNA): TGCAGTGCTTTGGACACGGAGAACACTGAAGCTTTCTTT.

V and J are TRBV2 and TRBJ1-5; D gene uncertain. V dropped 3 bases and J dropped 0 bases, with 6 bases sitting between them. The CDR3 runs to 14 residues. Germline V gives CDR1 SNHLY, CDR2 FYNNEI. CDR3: CASSDEYSNQPQHF. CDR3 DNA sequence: TGTGCCAGCAGTGACGAGTATAGCAATCAGCCCCAGCATTTT.

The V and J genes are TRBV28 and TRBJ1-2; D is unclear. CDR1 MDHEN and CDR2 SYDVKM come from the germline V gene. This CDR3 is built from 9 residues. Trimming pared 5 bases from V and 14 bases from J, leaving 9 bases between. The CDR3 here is CASSPSWTF. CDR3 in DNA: TGTGCCAGCAGTCCCTCCTGGACCTTC.

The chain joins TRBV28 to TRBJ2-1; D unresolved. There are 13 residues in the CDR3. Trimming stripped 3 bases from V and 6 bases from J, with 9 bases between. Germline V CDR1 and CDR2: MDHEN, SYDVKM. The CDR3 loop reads CASSLGLVNEQFF. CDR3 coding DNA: TGTGCCAGCAGTTTGGGTCTCGTCAATGAGCAGTTCTTC.

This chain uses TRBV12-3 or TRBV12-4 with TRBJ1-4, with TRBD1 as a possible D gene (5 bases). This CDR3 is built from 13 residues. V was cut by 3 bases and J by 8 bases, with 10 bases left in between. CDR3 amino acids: CASSLTDQEKLFF. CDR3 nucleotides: TGTGCCAGCAGTTTGACAGACCAGGAAAAACTGTTTTTT.

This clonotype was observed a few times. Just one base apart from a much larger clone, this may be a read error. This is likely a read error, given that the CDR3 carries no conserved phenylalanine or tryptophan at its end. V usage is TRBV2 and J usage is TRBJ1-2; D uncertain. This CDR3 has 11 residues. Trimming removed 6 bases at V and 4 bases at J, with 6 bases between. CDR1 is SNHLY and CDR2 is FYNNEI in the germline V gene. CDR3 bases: TGTGCCAGCAGACCGGTCTATGGCTACACCTCC. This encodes CASRPVYGYTS.

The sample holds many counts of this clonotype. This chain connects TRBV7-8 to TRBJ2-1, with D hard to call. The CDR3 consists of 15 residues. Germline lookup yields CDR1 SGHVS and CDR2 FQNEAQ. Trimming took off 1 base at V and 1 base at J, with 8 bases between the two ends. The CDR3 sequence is CASSLGRLSYNEQFF. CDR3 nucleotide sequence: TGTGCCAGCAGCTTAGGAAGATTGTCCTACAATGAGCAGTTCTTC.

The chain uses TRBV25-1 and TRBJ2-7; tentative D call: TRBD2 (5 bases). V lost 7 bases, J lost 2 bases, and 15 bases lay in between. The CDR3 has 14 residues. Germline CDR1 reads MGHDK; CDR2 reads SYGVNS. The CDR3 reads CASTGRRLTYEQYF. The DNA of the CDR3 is TGTGCCAGCACCGGCCGGCGACTAACCTACGAGCAGTACTTC.

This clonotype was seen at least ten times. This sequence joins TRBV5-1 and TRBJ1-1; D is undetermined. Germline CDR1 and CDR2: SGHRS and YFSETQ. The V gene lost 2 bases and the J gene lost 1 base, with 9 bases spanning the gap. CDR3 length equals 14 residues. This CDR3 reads CASSFKMPNTEAFF. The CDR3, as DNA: TGCGCCAGCAGCTTTAAGATGCCGAACACTGAAGCTTTCTTT.

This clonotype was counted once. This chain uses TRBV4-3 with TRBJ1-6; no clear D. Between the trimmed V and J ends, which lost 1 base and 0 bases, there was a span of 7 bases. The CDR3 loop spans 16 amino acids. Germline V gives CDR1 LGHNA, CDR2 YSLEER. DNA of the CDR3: TGCGCCAGCAGCCAAGGAGCGAGCTCCTATAATTCACCCCTCCACTTT. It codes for CASSQGASSYNSPLHF.

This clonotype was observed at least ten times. In DNA form, the CDR3 reads TGTGCCAGCACTTGGGGGGAAGGACGAACTGAAGCTTTCTTT. This codes for CASTWGEGRTEAFF. The chain links TRBV6-6 to TRBJ1-1, with a weak D call TRBD1 (5 bases). The ends were cut back, 7 bases at V and 5 bases at J, with 17 bases in the middle. CDR1 and CDR2 (germline): MNHNY, SVGAGI (reference sequence). This CDR3 contains 14 residues.

CDR3 coding DNA: TGCAGTGCTAGAGATGTGAGGACCACCCTATACGAGCAGTACTTC. Translated: CSARDVRTTLYEQYF. The J gene is TRBJ2-7, the V gene TRBV20-1, with unresolved D. Looked up from germline, CDR1 is DFQATT and CDR2 is SNEGSKA (reference sequence). The CDR3 runs 15 residues. V lost 0 bases and J 4 bases, leaving 16 bases between the germline ends.

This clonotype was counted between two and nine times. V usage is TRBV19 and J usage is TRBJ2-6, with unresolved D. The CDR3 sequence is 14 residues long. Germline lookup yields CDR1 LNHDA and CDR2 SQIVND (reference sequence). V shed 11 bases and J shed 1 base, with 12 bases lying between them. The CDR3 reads CAWSVGSGANVLTF. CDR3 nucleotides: TGTGCCTGGAGTGTGGGGTCTGGGGCCAACGTCCTGACTTTC.

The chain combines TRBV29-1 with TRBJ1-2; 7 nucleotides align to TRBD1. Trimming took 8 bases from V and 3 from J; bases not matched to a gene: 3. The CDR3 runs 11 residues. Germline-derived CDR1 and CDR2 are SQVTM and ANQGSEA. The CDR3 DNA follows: TGCAGCTCAACAGGGGACTATGGCTACACCTTC. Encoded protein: CSSTGDYGYTF.

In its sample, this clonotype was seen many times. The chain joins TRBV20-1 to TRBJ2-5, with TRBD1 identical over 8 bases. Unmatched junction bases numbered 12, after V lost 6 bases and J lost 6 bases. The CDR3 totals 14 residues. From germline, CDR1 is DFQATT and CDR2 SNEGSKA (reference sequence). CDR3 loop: CSADQDRDAKTQYF. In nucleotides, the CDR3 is TGCAGTGCCGATCAGGACAGGGATGCGAAGACCCAGTACTTC.

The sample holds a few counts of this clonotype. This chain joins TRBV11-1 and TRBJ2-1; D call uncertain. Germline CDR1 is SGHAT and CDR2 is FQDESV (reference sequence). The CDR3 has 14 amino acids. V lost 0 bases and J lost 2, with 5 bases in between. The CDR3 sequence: CASSLASAYNEQFF. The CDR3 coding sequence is TGTGCCAGCAGCTTAGCGTCGGCCTACAATGAGCAGTTCTTC.

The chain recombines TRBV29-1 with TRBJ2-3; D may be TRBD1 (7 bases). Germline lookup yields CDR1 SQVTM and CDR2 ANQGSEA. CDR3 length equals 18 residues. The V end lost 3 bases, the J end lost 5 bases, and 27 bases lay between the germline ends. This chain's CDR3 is CSVDFPPFTGAGRDTQYF. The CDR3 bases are TGCAGCGTTGATTTTCCCCCTTTCACAGGGGCCGGGAGAGATACGCAGTATTTT.